The rows below give T cell receptor delta chains drawn from one sample of a study of γδ T cells in repeated Plasmodium falciparum infection. TCRdb made new clone calls on the multiplex PCR reads using CATT. The profile shows about 48,000 delta-chain clones, less than 2% of them singletons. The sample was gamma-delta T cells from blood. The receptors originated from a pool of human donors (malaria-infected and uninfected, not separated). CDR3s include the opening cysteine and the closing phenylalanine or tryptophan. D genes are given only for firm matches. Some rows mark clone size as missing; the rest say once, few, many or name a class of expanded clone.

TRDD3 | TRDJ1 | many | TRDV1 | TGTGCTCTTGGGGCTCCCGGCCTGGGGGGGATACCCATCACCGATAAACTCATCTTT | CALGAPGLGGIPITDKLIF
- | TRDJ1 | many | TRDV1 | TGTGCTCTTGGGGAGGGGTCCTACTTACTGGGAGGCCGGTATAAACTCATCTTT | CALGEGSYLLGGRYKLIF
TRDD3 | TRDJ1 | many | TRDV1 | TGTGCTCTTGGGTACCCCTACTCTTCCTTCCTACTGGGGGATACGGGGAGTAGCGAGGCCGATAAACTCATCTTT | CALGYPYSSFLLGDTGSSEADKLIF
TRDD3 | TRDJ1 | many | TRDV1 | TGTGCTCTTGGGTCGTTTCCTACTAGTGGGTGGGGGATACGCGGTACCGATAAACTCATCTTT | CALGSFPTSGWGIRGTDKLIF
TRDD3 | TRDJ1 | medium-sized | TRDV1 | TGTGCTCTTGGGGAACCCCCCTCCTACAGATTAGGGCTGGGGGATACGGGAGGGGGTAAACTCATCTTT | CALGEPPSYRLGLGDTGGGKLIF
TRDD3 | TRDJ1 | many | TRDV1 | TGTGCTCTTGGGGAACGAACATTGCTACCTAGGGGGATGGTAACCGATAACCTCATCTTT | CALGERTLLPRGMVTDNLIF
TRDD3 | TRDJ2 | many | TRDV1 | TGTGCTCTTGGGGGTACCTTCCTAGCTGTTCTGGGGGATACTCTGACAGCACAACTCTTCTTT | CALGGTFLAVLGDTLTAQLFF
TRDD3 | TRDJ1 | many | TRDV1 | TGTGCTCTTGGGGAACCTTCCTACGGTCTACTGGGGGATATTTGCTACACCGATAAGCTCATCTTT | CALGEPSYGLLGDICYTDKLIF
- | TRDJ1 | many | TRDV1 | TGTGCTCTTGGCGAAGGTTGGGTGAGGGGGAGCCTGTACACCGATAAACTCATCTTT | CALGEGWVRGSLYTDKLIF
TRDD2 | TRDJ1 | medium-sized | TRDV1 | TGTGCTCTTGGCGAACTTTTCGTTCCTACGTGGTGGCTGGGTAAACTCATCTTT | CALGELFVPTWWLGKLIF
TRDD3 | TRDJ1 | many | TRDV1 | TGTGCTCTTGGGGAACTAGGGCCTACTGCCTACTGGGGGATACCCCGTAATCTGCTAAATCCGAGGGCCGATAAACTCATCTTT | CALGELGPTAYWGIPRNLLNPRADKLIF
TRDD3 | TRDJ1 | many | TRDV1 | TGTGCTCTTGGGTACGTTCGGTCCCAGTACTGGGGGATATTCAGGACCGATAAACTCATCTTT | CALGYVRSQYWGIFRTDKLIF
TRDD3 | TRDJ1 | many | TRDV1 | TGTGCTCTTGGGGAATACAAACCGGGGGGATCTGGCAGAGATAAACTCATCTTT | CALGEYKPGGSGRDKLIF
TRDD3 | TRDJ1 | many | TRDV2 | TGTGCCTGTGACCGACTGGGGGCTGACACCGATAAACTCATCTTT | CACDRLGADTDKLIF
- | TRDJ1 | medium-sized | TRDV3 | TGTGCCTTCACCCACTTCCTACTCGGTTTAACGGGGGATACCTACACCGATAAACTCATCTTT | CAFTHFLLGLTGDTYTDKLIF
TRDD3 | TRDJ1 | many | TRDV2 | TGTGCCTGTGACACCGTCTGGGGGTTGACCGATAAACTCATCTTT | CACDTVWGLTDKLIF
TRDD2 | TRDJ1 | many | TRDV1 | TGTGCTCTTGGGGAAAGCCTTCCTACACAACCTAGGTACTGCTTAGAACTCATCTTT | CALGESLPTQPRYCLELIF
- | TRDJ1 | many | TRDV1 | TGTGCTCTTGGGGATCCCGGCCTTCCGGATAGGTCGTACACCGATAAACTCATCTTT | CALGDPGLPDRSYTDKLIF
- | TRDJ1 | many | TRDV1 | TGTGCTCTTGGGGACGCTATCCTTCCTACAACTGGGGGATTAGTAGTGTACACCGATAAACTCATCTTT | CALGDAILPTTGGLVVYTDKLIF
- | TRDJ1 | many | TRDV3 | TGTGCCTTTACCGCAACCACCGATAAACTCATCTTT | CAFTATTDKLIF
TRDD3 | TRDJ1 | many | TRDV1 | TGTGCTCTTGGGGAACGACCTACGTACTGGGGGACTAGCGATAAACTCATCTTT | CALGERPTYWGTSDKLIF
TRDD3 | TRDJ2 | many | TRDV1 | TGTGCTCTTGGGGAACTCCGCCCTCCCTTCCTTAGCTTCGTCTGTATCTGGGGGATACGTGCACAACTCTTCTTT | CALGELRPPFLSFVCIWGIRAQLFF
TRDD3 | TRDJ1 | many | TRDV1 | TGTGCTCTTGGCGACCGAGGAGGGATACAAAAGACCGATAAACTCATCTTT | CALGDRGGIQKTDKLIF
- | TRDJ1 | many | TRDV1 | TGTGCTCTTGGGGAACTTAAACCGCCTTGGGCGGGGGCCGATAAACTCATCTTT | CALGELKPPWAGADKLIF
TRDD3 | TRDJ1 | few | TRDV1 | TGTGCTCTTGGGGAATTCTCTAAAAGATTCCGTACTGGGGGGAAGGAACTCATCTTT | CALGEFSKRFRTGGKELIF
- | TRDJ1 | many | TRDV1 | TGTGCTCTTGGGGCGTCCTTCCTCGGGCACCGAAATATTCCCTTAAAACTCATCTTT | CALGASFLGHRNIPLKLIF
TRDD3 | TRDJ1 | many | TRDV1 | TGTGCTCTTGGGGAACTGGTGGGCCTCACTGGGGCCCTCGATAAACTCATCTTT | CALGELVGLTGALDKLIF
TRDD3 | TRDJ1 | many | TRDV2 | TGTGCCTGTGACATCCTGGGGGCTCACGATAAACTCATCTTT | CACDILGAHDKLIF
- | TRDJ1 | many | TRDV1 | TGTGCTCTTGGGGAACTAGCCCCACCCTGGGGTCATCGGACCGATAAACTCATCTTT | CALGELAPPWGHRTDKLIF
TRDD3 | TRDJ1 | many | TRDV1 | TGTGCTCTTGGGGACCCCCTCGGACCCGCCTGGCTTCCGAAAACTGGGGGAAGGAATAAACTCATCTTT | CALGDPLGPAWLPKTGGRNKLIF
TRDD3 | TRDJ1 | many | TRDV1 | TGTGCTCTTGGGGAACTGGAGCTTCGGGGGGATAAGGTATACACCGATAAACTCATCTTT | CALGELELRGDKVYTDKLIF
TRDD3 | TRDJ1 | many | TRDV1 | TGTGCTCTTGGGGAACTGGTCCCAATCCTTCCCTTACTGGGGGATAATGAGGGTGCGTGCACCGATAAACTCATCTTT | CALGELVPILPLLGDNEGACTDKLIF
- | TRDJ1 | many | TRDV1 | TGTGCTATTGAGGAACGGGGCCACAAACTCATCTTT | CAIEERGHKLIF
TRDD2 | TRDJ1 | many | TRDV1 | TGTGCTCTTGGGGGTCGCCTTCCTTCCCGCGGTAAACTCATCTTT | CALGGRLPSRGKLIF
- | TRDJ1 | medium-sized | TRDV3 | TGTGCCTTTAGGAATACTGGGTACCTTCGGGGCGATAAACTCATCTTT | CAFRNTGYLRGDKLIF
TRDD3 | TRDJ1 | many | TRDV1 | TGTGCTCTTGGGGAACTCCTTATACTACCCAAAGTATGGGGGATACGCCAGGAGGACCTAAAGTTCATCTTT | CALGELLILPKVWGIRQEDLKFIF
TRDD3 | TRDJ1 | medium-sized | TRDV1 | TGTGCTCTTGGGGAACTAGGTCCTTTGGGCCCTGGGGGGTCCTTTTACACCGATAAACTCATCTTT | CALGELGPLGPGGSFYTDKLIF
TRDD3 | TRDJ1 | few | TRDV1 | TGTGCTCTTGGTGAACCATTACTGTCGAGCGGGGGAACCTGGGGGACCGATAAGCTCATCTTT | CALGEPLLSSGGTWGTDKLIF
- | TRDJ1 | many | TRDV1 | TGTGCTCTTACTACCTCGGCCTTCCCTGATTTGTGGATTTGGCCATACACCCATAAACTCATCTTT | CALTTSAFPDLWIWPYTHKLIF
- | TRDJ1 | many | TRDV1 | TGTGCTCTTGGGGAAAACTGTCTTTGGGGCGGGGAGAGAGAGGGTTACACCGATAAACTCACCTTT | CALGENCLWGGEREGYTDKLTF
TRDD3 | TRDJ1 | medium-sized | TRDV1 | TGTGCTCTTGGGGAACTTCGGACCTGGGGGAGTACAAAACTCATCTTT | CALGELRTWGSTKLIF
TRDD3 | TRDJ1 | many | TRAV38-2/DV8 | TGTGCTTATGTGGGAAGAGCCGAACTGGGGGATTCCTCCACCGATAAACTCATCTTT | CAYVGRAELGDSSTDKLIF
TRDD3 | TRDJ1 | many | TRDV2 | TGTGCTTGTGACCCCATTACTGGGGGTCAAATCGACACCGATAAACTCATCTTT | CACDPITGGQIDTDKLIF
TRDD3 | TRDJ1 | many | TRDV1 | TGTGCTCTTGGGACCCCGATCCCCATTGCACTGGGGGATACCGATAAACTCATCTTT | CALGTPIPIALGDTDKLIF
TRDD3 | TRDJ1 | medium-sized | TRDV1 | TGTGCTCTTGGAGACCCCCACGTCGGGTACTGGGGGATAAGAACCGATAAACTCATCTTT | CALGDPHVGYWGIRTDKLIF
TRDD3 | TRDJ1 | many | TRDV2 | TGTGCCTGTGACACGCTGGGGGATACGTCCTACACCGATAAACTCATCTTT | CACDTLGDTSYTDKLIF
- | TRDJ1 | many | TRDV2 | TGTGCCTGTGTTCGCACAGAGTCGTACGGGCTCAAACTCATCTTT | CACVRTESYGLKLIF
- | TRDJ1 | many | TRDV1 | TGTGCTCTTGGGGAAAGGAGGATTCAGTACACCGATAAACTCATCTTT | CALGERRIQYTDKLIF
TRDD3 | TRDJ1 | many | TRDV2 | TGTGCCTGTGACACCCTACTGGGGGAACAAAACACCGATAAACTCATCTTT | CACDTLLGEQNTDKLIF
TRDD3 | TRDJ1 | many | TRDV2 | TGTGCCTGTAAACTACTGGGGGATAAGGTGACCGATAAACTCATCTTT | CACKLLGDKVTDKLIF
- | TRDJ1 | - | TRDV1 | TGTGCTCTTGGGTGCCAAGTACTTCGGCGGGAGATTGGGGAACTCATCTTT | CALGCQVLRREIGELIF
- | TRDJ1 | many | TRDV1 | TGTGCTCTTGGGGCCCCCTCGGGTGATTCCTCCCGATCGACTCCTCGCCGCTGGCTCATCTTT | CALGAPSGDSSRSTPRRWLIF
TRDD2 | TRDJ1 | many | TRDV1 | TGTGCTCTTGGGGAACAATCCTGTCTTCCTACCCGAATCAATCCATTTACCGCGGTCCCTTACACCGATAAACTCATCTTT | CALGEQSCLPTRINPFTAVPYTDKLIF
- | TRDJ1 | medium-sized | TRDV1 | TGTGCTCTTGGGGAAAGGTGGTCCTCGTACACCGATAAACTCATCTTT | CALGERWSSYTDKLIF
- | TRDJ1 | medium-sized | TRDV1 | TGTGCTCTTGGGGACCCCTATCCTACAGCCTGGGGGTACACCGATAAACTCATCTTT | CALGDPYPTAWGYTDKLIF